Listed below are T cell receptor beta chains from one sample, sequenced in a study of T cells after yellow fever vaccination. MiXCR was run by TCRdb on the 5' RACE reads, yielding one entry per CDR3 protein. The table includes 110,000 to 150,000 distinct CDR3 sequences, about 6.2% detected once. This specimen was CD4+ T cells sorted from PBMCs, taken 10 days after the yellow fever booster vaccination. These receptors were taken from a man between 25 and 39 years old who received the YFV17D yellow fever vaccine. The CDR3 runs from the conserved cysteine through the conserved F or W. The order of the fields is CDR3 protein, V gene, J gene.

cdr3_aa: CSAVRGADQPQHF
v_call: TRBV20-1
j_call: TRBJ1-5

cdr3_aa: CSVEGQGKVDF
v_call: TRBV29-1
j_call: TRBJ2-7

cdr3_aa: CASNPGHSNTEAFF
v_call: TRBV10-2
j_call: TRBJ1-1

cdr3_aa: CASSPRTDFRVEAFF
v_call: TRBV9
j_call: TRBJ1-1

cdr3_aa: CASSFGGWSGELFF
v_call: TRBV5-1
j_call: TRBJ2-2

cdr3_aa: CAISAGRNTGELFF
v_call: TRBV10-3
j_call: TRBJ2-2

cdr3_aa: CASSSTSGRTGELFF
v_call: TRBV5-5
j_call: TRBJ2-2

cdr3_aa: CSARPGLASETQYF
v_call: TRBV20-1
j_call: TRBJ2-5

cdr3_aa: CASYLKGRYEQYF
v_call: TRBV28
j_call: TRBJ2-7

cdr3_aa: CASSFMRWRESRNEQFF
v_call: TRBV12-3/TRBV12-4
j_call: TRBJ2-1

cdr3_aa: CSASSAYSYNEQFF
v_call: TRBV20-1
j_call: TRBJ2-1

cdr3_aa: CASSVPSWGSGHSYEQYF
v_call: TRBV6-1
j_call: TRBJ2-7

cdr3_aa: CATSGTGTSYEQYF
v_call: TRBV25-1
j_call: TRBJ2-7

cdr3_aa: CASSLVSGLQETQYF
v_call: TRBV11-2
j_call: TRBJ2-5

cdr3_aa: CASSLAPLREGYEQYF
v_call: TRBV7-2
j_call: TRBJ2-7

cdr3_aa: CAISDPGGIQENQYF
v_call: TRBV10-3
j_call: TRBJ2-5

cdr3_aa: CASSLMGAMEQYF
v_call: TRBV7-9
j_call: TRBJ2-7

cdr3_aa: CASSFGSAPGELFF
v_call: TRBV7-3
j_call: TRBJ2-2

cdr3_aa: CSASVGKGTEAFF
v_call: TRBV20-1
j_call: TRBJ1-1

cdr3_aa: CASSLTTGGIYEQYF
v_call: TRBV28
j_call: TRBJ2-7

cdr3_aa: CASSRGSGANVLTF
v_call: TRBV12-3/TRBV12-4
j_call: TRBJ2-6

cdr3_aa: CASSSDAMNTEAFF
v_call: TRBV7-9
j_call: TRBJ1-1

cdr3_aa: CASSLASGESIYEQYF
v_call: TRBV7-2
j_call: TRBJ2-7

cdr3_aa: CATSRDLREGYTGELFF
v_call: TRBV15
j_call: TRBJ2-2

cdr3_aa: CASSQPTGWEETQYF
v_call: TRBV18
j_call: TRBJ2-5

cdr3_aa: CASSLGVNQGDTQYF
v_call: TRBV5-1
j_call: TRBJ2-3

cdr3_aa: CSARGGQGAKDTEAFF
v_call: TRBV20-1
j_call: TRBJ1-1

cdr3_aa: CASSPRPGTGSTDTQYF
v_call: TRBV5-1
j_call: TRBJ2-3

cdr3_aa: CSASSPFRERDPYEQYF
v_call: TRBV20-1
j_call: TRBJ2-7

cdr3_aa: CASSLDLSGGYTF
v_call: TRBV5-4
j_call: TRBJ1-2

cdr3_aa: CASSGEPSGYEEDTQYF
v_call: TRBV5-5
j_call: TRBJ2-3

cdr3_aa: CAISERSQETQYF
v_call: TRBV10-3
j_call: TRBJ2-5

cdr3_aa: CATSRGPGLAANTGELFF
v_call: TRBV15
j_call: TRBJ2-2

cdr3_aa: CASSFTNPFRGETQYF
v_call: TRBV7-9
j_call: TRBJ2-5

cdr3_aa: CASSLAGRVNTIYF
v_call: TRBV5-1
j_call: TRBJ1-3

cdr3_aa: CASRTGERAFF
v_call: TRBV28
j_call: TRBJ1-1

cdr3_aa: CASMRNRGGNVEAFF
v_call: TRBV4-2
j_call: TRBJ1-1

cdr3_aa: CASSYLGTGGRETQYF
v_call: TRBV6-5
j_call: TRBJ2-5

cdr3_aa: CASIQAANQETQYF
v_call: TRBV7-2
j_call: TRBJ2-5

cdr3_aa: CASRTGGNEKLFF
v_call: TRBV12-3/TRBV12-4
j_call: TRBJ1-4

cdr3_aa: CASSSQSETQYF
v_call: TRBV5-1
j_call: TRBJ2-5